A selection of T cell receptor beta chains follows, all from one sample in a study of CD8 T cells in Susac syndrome. TCRdb used MiXCR to reprocess the immunoSEQ multiplex PCR reads, holding one entry per CDR3 protein. The sample contains approximately 280,000 distinct CDR3 sequences, 85% of which appear only once. The sequenced material came from CD8+ T cells from PBMCs. These receptors all come from a human donor with multiple sclerosis. Both conserved end residues are part of each CDR3. The D gene is left open where the match is weak. Clone size is not always given. Where it is, it says once, few, many or a class for expanded clones.

d_call	v_call	j_call	clone_size	cdr3_length	cdr3_nt	cdr3_aa
NA	TRBV7-9	TRBJ2-3	few	15	TGTGCCAGCAGCTCCCTGCGGGATGGCGCAGATACGCAGTATTTT	CASSSLRDGADTQYF
NA	TRBV28	TRBJ2-7	few	13	TGTGCCAGCAGCTACAACCAAAACTACGAGCAGTACTTC	CASSYNQNYEQYF
NA	TRBV12-3/TRBV12-4	TRBJ1-2	few	12	TGTGCCAGCAGTTTACAGGGGTATGGCTACACCTTC	CASSLQGYGYTF
TRBD2	TRBV18	TRBJ2-1	NA	16	TGTGCCAGCTCACGACGGGGGGAGTATACGGGAAATGAGCAGTTCTTC	CASSRRGEYTGNEQFF
NA	TRBV9	TRBJ2-6	NA	22	TGTGCCAGCAGCGTAGAGGACTCCAGCACAGATACGCTGTGCTCTGGGGCCAACGTCCTGACTTTC	CASSVEDSSTDTLCSGANVLTF
TRBD2	TRBV6-6	TRBJ2-7	once	15	TGTGCCAGCAGACCCACGGGACTAGCGGCATACGAGCAGTACTTC	CASRPTGLAAYEQYF
TRBD2	TRBV12-3/TRBV12-4	TRBJ2-1	few	15	TGTGCCAGCAGTAGTAGGACTAGCGGGTACAATGAGCAGTTCTTC	CASSSRTSGYNEQFF
TRBD1	TRBV7-9	TRBJ2-5	NA	18	TGTGCCAGCAGCTCTCGGTCACAAGGGGGACAGGCGCAAGAGACCCAGTACTTC	CASSSRSQGGQAQETQYF
NA	TRBV5-1	TRBJ2-1	NA	14	TGCGCCAGCAGCTTCAGACACCCAAACAATGAGCAGTTCTTC	CASSFRHPNNEQFF
NA	TRBV4-2	TRBJ2-3	NA	14	TGTGCCAGCAGCCAAAGGTGGGCCACAGATACGCAGTATTTT	CASSQRWATDTQYF
TRBD2	TRBV12-3/TRBV12-4	TRBJ2-3	NA	16	TGTGCCAGCAGTTGGAGAGCGGGAGCGACCACAGATACGCAGTATTTT	CASSWRAGATTDTQYF
NA	TRBV30	TRBJ2-1	NA	15	TGTGCCTGGAGGGGACGCGAGAGCTCCTACAATGAGCAGTTCTTC	CAWRGRESSYNEQFF
TRBD2	TRBV4-1	TRBJ2-1	few	17	TGTGCCAGCAGCCAAGATCTTCTGGCGGGAGGAAATAATGAGCAGTTCTTC	CASSQDLLAGGNNEQFF
TRBD2	TRBV4-1	TRBJ2-7	NA	16	TGCGCCAGCAGCCAAGTCCTTGGGGGGGGAACCTACGAGCAGTACTTC	CASSQVLGGGTYEQYF
NA	TRBV5-6	TRBJ2-1	NA	16	TGTGCCAGCAGCCTCGCAACTAGGTCCCCCTACAATGGGCAGTTCTTC	CASSLATRSPYNGQFF
NA	TRBV5-6	TRBJ1-5	NA	15	TGTGCCAGCAGCTTGGGCCTGGGCCCCAATCAGCCCCAGCATTTT	CASSLGLGPNQPQHF
TRBD2	TRBV10-3	TRBJ2-3	NA	20	TGTGCCATCAGTGACCCGGGGTTACTAGCGGGCCCTCTAGGGACAGATACGCAGTATTTT	CAISDPGLLAGPLGTDTQYF
NA	TRBV7-8	TRBJ2-3	NA	18	TGTGCCAGCAGCTATAATTTTGCGGGATACATCCAACCAGATACGCAGTATTTT	CASSYNFAGYIQPDTQYF
NA	TRBV10-3	TRBJ2-7	NA	11	TGTGCCATCAGCCAGGGCTACGAGCAGTACTTC	CAISQGYEQYF
NA	TRBV28	TRBJ2-5	NA	16	TGTGCCAGCAGTTTAGCAAAACAGGGAGGGGAAGAGACCCAGTACTTC	CASSLAKQGGEETQYF
NA	TRBV6-5	TRBJ2-1	NA	13	TGTGCCAGCAGTCATCGAGGGCACAATGAGCAGTTCTTC	CASSHRGHNEQFF
TRBD1	TRBV27	TRBJ1-5	NA	18	TGTGCCAGCAGTTTATCTGTGACAGGGGCGGGGAGCAATCAGCCCCAGCATTTT	CASSLSVTGAGSNQPQHF
NA	TRBV12-3/TRBV12-4	TRBJ2-4	NA	13	TGTGCCAGCAGTCCCTCAACGCAAAACATTCAGTACTTC	CASSPSTQNIQYF
TRBD2	TRBV11-1	TRBJ2-7	NA	16	TGTGCCAGCAGCAACCCTCGGACTAGCGATTCCTACGAGCAGTACTTC	CASSNPRTSDSYEQYF
NA	TRBV20-1	TRBJ1-5	once	15	TGCAGTGCCCCCGGACTGAGGAATAGCAATCAGCCCCAGCATTTT	CSAPGLRNSNQPQHF
TRBD2	TRBV15	TRBJ2-1	NA	20	TGTGCCACCAGCAGAGTCGCGGGACTAGCGGGCCCACGATCGTACAATGAGCAGTTCTTC	CATSRVAGLAGPRSYNEQFF
NA	TRBV20-1	TRBJ2-1	NA	12	TGCAGTGCTAGGGGACTCTTCAATGAGCAGTTCTTC	CSARGLFNEQFF
NA	TRBV11-2	TRBJ1-2	NA	14	TGTGCCAGCAGCTTGGAGGAGATCCCCTATGGCTACACCTTC	CASSLEEIPYGYTF
TRBD2	TRBV28	TRBJ2-1	once	15	TGTGCCAGCAGTTTAGCGGCGGGAGGGGGTCGGTGGCAGTTCTTC	CASSLAAGGGRWQFF
TRBD2	TRBV7-9	TRBJ2-3	NA	16	TGTGCCAGCAGCTTTGATCGGGAGGGCCGCACAGATACGCAGTATTTT	CASSFDREGRTDTQYF
NA	TRBV27	TRBJ2-7	NA	14	TGTGCCAGCAGTTTGCTCGGGGCGGCCTACGAGCAGTACTTC	CASSLLGAAYEQYF
TRBD1	TRBV27	TRBJ2-4	NA	14	TGTGCCAGCAGTCTCTCAGGGGGCAACAACATTCAGTACTTC	CASSLSGGNNIQYF
TRBD1	TRBV2	TRBJ1-4	once	17	TGTGCTACCATAGACCGGGACAGGACATCCCGGGATGAAAAACTGTTTTTT	CATIDRDRTSRDEKLFF
NA	TRBV7-3	TRBJ2-3	once	12	TGTGCCAGCAGCTCCATAGGAGATACGCAGTATTTT	CASSSIGDTQYF
NA	TRBV19	TRBJ2-2	NA	14	TGTGCCAGTAGTATGGGCAGCTACACCGGGGAGCTGTTTTTT	CASSMGSYTGELFF
NA	TRBV6-5	TRBJ2-1	once	15	TGTGCCAGCAGTTACGCAGCGGGCCCCTACAATGAGCAGTTCTTC	CASSYAAGPYNEQFF
NA	TRBV9	TRBJ1-2	NA	16	TGTGCCAGCAGCGTAAGGACCTCAGGAGCTAACTATGGCTACACCTTC	CASSVRTSGANYGYTF